The 16 T cell receptor beta chains reported below all come from one sample, sequenced in a study of radiotherapy plus CTLA-4 blockade in lung cancer. TCRdb's table, derived via immunoSEQ multiplex PCR, lists solely in-frame clones and lacks some. The sample holds fewer than 55,000 clones, 70% to 90% seen once. Sequenced material: peripheral blood, taken from a patient treated with radiotherapy plus ipilimumab. The receptors were gathered from a human donor with non-small cell lung cancer whose response to radiotherapy plus ipilimumab could not be evaluated.

The chain links TRBV28 to TRBJ2-1; D perhaps matches TRBD1 (7 bases). Between the trimmed V and J ends, which lost 4 bases and 8 bases, there was a span of 18 bases. Germline-derived CDR1 and CDR2 are MDHEN and SYDVKM. CDR3 size: 15 residues. The CDR3 sequence is CASSSGTSRGDEQFF. DNA of the CDR3: TGTGCCAGCAGTTCAGGGACCTCCAGGGGGGATGAGCAGTTCTTC.

V and J are TRBV7-9 and TRBJ2-3; no reliable D call. Trimming removed 1 base from V and 4 bases from J, with 6 bases in between. The CDR3 totals 13 residues. Germline V lookup: CDR1 SEHNR, CDR2 FQNEAQ (reference sequence). The CDR3 protein is CASSLVRADTQYF. CDR3 DNA: TGTGCCAGCAGCTTAGTTCGGGCAGATACGCAGTATTTT.

The CDR3 bases are TGTGCCAGCAGCTGGGGACAGGGGGGCGGCTACACCTTC. Amino acids: CASSWGQGGGYTF. The chain combines TRBV7-2 with TRBJ1-2; 11 bases map to TRBD1. This CDR3 spans 13 amino acids. The trim removed 4 bases at V and 8 bases at J, leaving 3 bases unmatched. Germline V gene sequence: CDR1 SGHTA, CDR2 FQGNSA.

As DNA, the CDR3 is TGTGCCAGCAGCGCAGGGACAGGGGGTGGATACGAGCAGTACTTC. Encoded protein: CASSAGTGGGYEQYF. The rearrangement uses TRBV11-2 and TRBJ2-7, with 11 nucleotides matching TRBD1. Germline V gene lookup returns CDR1 SGHAT and CDR2 FQNNGV. The CDR3 sequence is 15 residues long. Trimming cost V 5 bases and J 4 bases; bases outside gene matches: 7.

J is TRBJ1-4 and V is TRBV7-9, with a possible D match to TRBD1 (6 bases). V lost 5 bases to trimming and J lost 7 bases, with 14 bases between them. The germline V gene has CDR1 SEHNR and CDR2 FQNEAQ (reference sequence). The CDR3 is 14 amino acids. The CDR3 sequence is CASSMDSQLEKLFF. DNA for the CDR3: TGTGCCAGCAGCATGGACAGCCAACTTGAAAAACTGTTTTTT.

This clone was counted once. CDR3 loop: CSVEGVGGQGGEAETQYF. Here the CDR3 DNA reads TGCAGCGTTGAAGGGGTGGGGGGACAGGGAGGAGAAGCGGAGACCCAGTACTTC. This chain connects TRBV29-1 to TRBJ2-5; TRBD1 matches 9 bases. The CDR3 is made up of 18 amino acids. Trimming cost V 1 base and J 5 bases; bases outside gene matches: 17. From germline, CDR1 is SQVTM and CDR2 ANQGSEA.

The rearrangement uses TRBV28 and TRBJ2-3; 9 bases agree with TRBD2. Germline V gene sequence: CDR1 MDHEN, CDR2 SYDVKM. With 5 bases clipped from V and 0 bases from J, the junction kept 6 bases outside the gene matches. There are 16 residues in the CDR3. CDR3: CASSPSGTISTDTQYF. The CDR3 nucleotides read TGTGCCAGCAGTCCTAGCGGGACCATTAGCACAGATACGCAGTATTTT.

The rearrangement links TRBV12-5 to TRBJ2-1; TRBD2 agrees at 11 bases. The CDR3 length is 15 residues. The V and J ends lost 7 bases and 8 bases, in that order; junction bases with no gene match: 10. Germline values: CDR1 LGHNT, CDR2 FRNRAP. CDR3 DNA: TGTGCTAGTGCCCTTAGCGGGAGGGCCTTCGATGAGCAGTTCTTC. Encoded protein: CASALSGRAFDEQFF. The variable domain in full, with the rest retrieved from reference TRBV12-5 and TRBJ2-1, is DARVTQTPRHKVTEMGQEVTMRCQPILGHNTVFWYRQTMMQGLELLAYFRNRAPLDDSGMPKDRFSAEMPDATLATLKIQPSEPRDSAVYFCASALSGRAFDEQFFGPGTRLTVL.

The chain is built from TRBV6-4 and TRBJ2-2; 9 positions match TRBD1. CDR1 is MRHNA, CDR2 SNTAGT, per germline. The CDR3 contains 14 residues. The V and J ends lost 6 bases and 6 bases, in that order; junction bases with no gene match: 5. The CDR3 DNA reads TGTGCCAGCAGGGGACAGGGAGGCGCCGGGGAGCTGTTTTTT. It codes for CASRGQGGAGELFF.

The rearrangement joins TRBV5-4 to TRBJ2-1, with a weak D call TRBD2 (6 bases). This CDR3 is 16 amino acids long. V dropped 3 bases and J dropped 6 bases, with 19 bases sitting between them. Germline CDR1 is SGHNT and CDR2 is YYREEE (reference sequence). CDR3 nucleotide sequence: TGTGCCAGCAGCTCCCGCATCGGGGGAGACGGCAATGAGCAGTTCTTC. This codes for CASSSRIGGDGNEQFF.

The chain employs TRBV2 and TRBJ2-2, with TRBD1 matching 12 bases. Per germline, CDR1 SNHLY and CDR2 FYNNEI. CDR3 length equals 20 residues. V lost 5 bases to trimming and J lost 5 bases; unmatched junction nucleotides: 18. In DNA, the CDR3 is TGTGCCAGCAGTTCGCTCTCCGGGACAGGGGGCGCAGGACGAACCGGGGAGCTGTTTTTT. Encoded protein: CASSSLSGTGGAGRTGELFF.

The chain carries TRBV2 and TRBJ2-5, with 8 bases lining up with TRBD1. The V segment lost 5 bases and the J segment 4 bases; nucleotides outside the gene matches: 3. Germline V gives CDR1 SNHLY, CDR2 FYNNEI. CDR3 length: 13 residues. CDR3 sequence reads: CASSYGTGETQYF. CDR3 bases: TGTGCCAGCAGTTACGGGACAGGAGAGACCCAGTACTTC.

This clone was recorded once. The chain couples TRBV29-1 to TRBJ2-7; TRBD1 aligns across 8 bases. This CDR3 spans 16 amino acids. Germline CDR1 SQVTM, CDR2 ANQGSEA. V lost 6 bases and J lost 3; bases outside the gene matches: 16. The CDR3 bases are TGCAGCGTCACCTTGGGTCAGGGGGCGAGTCTCTACGAGCAGTACTTC. Translation: CSVTLGQGASLYEQYF.

The chain recombines TRBV11-2 with TRBJ2-5, with 11 bases matching TRBD1. The end of the DNA is better explained by TRBJ2-7, so the J call may be wrong. In germline, CDR1 is SGHAT, CDR2 FQNNGV. The CDR3 is 16 amino acids. The CDR3 region has the DNA TGTGCCAGCAGCATAACGATGGGGACAGGGGGCTACGAGCAGTACTTC. Amino acid sequence: CASSITMGTGGYEQYF.

This clone was recorded a few times. The chain joins TRBV5-1 to TRBJ2-7, with 8 bases that match TRBD2. Germline trimming cut 4 bases from V and 3 bases from J; bases unmatched to any gene: 12. This CDR3 is 16 amino acids long. Germline CDR1 reads SGHRS; CDR2 reads YFSETQ. CDR3 region: CASSLATSGIFYEQYF. DNA for the CDR3: TGCGCCAGCAGCCTGGCAACTAGCGGTATTTTCTACGAGCAGTACTTC.

The genes are TRBV7-9 and TRBJ2-7; D not certain. V lost 1 base to trimming and J lost 6 bases, with 13 bases between them. The CDR3 has 14 amino acids. The V gene's germline CDR1 is SEHNR and CDR2 FQNEAQ (reference sequence). The CDR3 sequence: CASSLGPSGTEQYF. The CDR3 DNA sequence: TGTGCCAGCAGCTTAGGCCCCTCGGGTACCGAGCAGTACTTC.